These 5 T cell receptor beta chains originate from one sample sequenced in a study of T cell repertoires in cytomegalovirus infection. The antigens of these receptors remain unknown. From the reads, TCRdb called clonotypes with MiXCR, one entry per CDR3 protein. This table holds 650,000 to 850,000 distinct CDR3 sequences, 25% to 35% found once. Here the sequenced sample was cultured CD8+ T cells from PBMCs, taken from culture after CMV antigen stimulation. The origin of the receptors is a human donor in good health (CMV status not recorded). Some clones in this sample may be carry-over from other donors' samples.

The gene calls are TRBV7-3 and TRBJ2-5, with a possible D match to TRBD2 (7 bases). Germline assignment: CDR1 SGHTA and CDR2 FQGTGA. Trimming cost V 1 base and J 9 bases, with 21 bases left between them. CDR3 size: 16 residues. CDR3 sequence reads: CASSLKGGARLDAQYF. The DNA for the CDR3 is TGTGCCAGCAGCTTAAAGGGGGGGGCGCGTTTGGACGCCCAGTACTTC. The full variable domain, completed using reference TRBV7-3 and TRBJ2-5, is GAGVSQTPSNKVTEKGKYVELRCDPISGHTALYWYRQSLGQGPEFLIYFQGTGAADDSGLPNDRFFAVRPEGSVSTLKIQRTERGDSAVYLCASSLKGGARLDAQYFGPGTRLLVL.

This clonotype was detected ten times or more. The gene calls are TRBV7-2 and TRBJ2-5; D is ambiguous. Trimming cost V 4 bases and J 2 bases, with 14 bases left between them. Germline lookup yields CDR1 SGHTA and CDR2 FQGNSA. CDR3 length equals 15 residues. CDR3 nucleotides: TGTGCCAGCAGCTCTTTTGGTGCCAGTCAAGAGACCCAGTACTTC. As protein: CASSSFGASQETQYF.

This clonotype occurred a few times. The chain combines TRBV7-9 with TRBJ2-1; tentatively, D is TRBD2 (5 bases). V shed 5 bases and J shed 10 bases, with 9 bases lying between them. CDR3 length: 11 amino acids. CDR1 is SEHNR and CDR2 is FQNEAQ in the germline V gene (reference sequence). The CDR3 DNA sequence: TGTGCCAGCAGCGATAGCGCCGAGCAGTTCTTC. Its translation: CASSDSAEQFF.

The V gene is TRBV2, the J gene TRBJ1-1; D perhaps matches TRBD1 (5 bases). V shed 6 bases and J shed 1 base, with 15 bases lying between them. In germline, CDR1 is SNHLY, CDR2 FYNNEI. The CDR3 loop spans 15 amino acids. The CDR3 here is CASRGFDSKNTEAFF. CDR3 bases: TGTGCCAGCAGAGGATTTGACAGTAAGAACACTGAAGCTTTCTTT. The full variable domain, rest sourced from reference TRBV2 and TRBJ1-1, is EPEVTQTPSHQVTQMGQEVILRCVPISNHLYFYWYRQILGQKVEFLVSFYNNEISEKSEIFDDQFSVERPDGSNFTLKIRSTKLEDSAMYFCASRGFDSKNTEAFFGQGTRLTVV.

This clonotype was seen at least ten times. An end of the junction does not agree with germline; a read error may underlie this. The chain combines TRBV7-9 with TRBJ1-2; no clear D gene. Germline CDR1 SEHNR, CDR2 FQNEAQ (reference sequence). The CDR3 extends over 13 amino acids. In nucleotides, the CDR3 is TGCGCCAGCAGCTTGGGAACAGTCTATGGCTACACCTTC. Protein product: CASSLGTVYGYTF.